What follows describes a single T cell receptor (beta chain). The data are from a study of blood T cell repertoires in COVID-19. In the study overall: Sites across the United States, Italy and Spain contributed samples from acute and convalescent COVID-19. Sample material is recorded as cDNA or gDNA derived from T cells, B-cell-depleted T cells, or PBMCs.

The CDR3 has 16 residues. The V and J ends lost 0 bases and 4 bases, in that order; junction bases with no gene match: 6. Germline CDR1 and CDR2: SGHDN and FVKESK. Methods used by the authors: Amplified reference gene primers provided the basis for estimating nucleated cell counts. TCRdb's copy holds only in-frame clones and misses some; the assay was immunoSEQ multiplex PCR. The V and J calls and clone size come from that table; D and trimming were worked out from the DNA. Here the sample spans 350,000 to 550,000 clones, nearly 90% being singletons. This chain uses TRBV14 with TRBJ2-1; TRBD2 aligns across 7 bases. Sequenced material: PBMCs or T cells enriched from blood (not recorded which). The sequence came from a woman aged 18-29 years with acute COVID-19. CDR3: CASSQDKASGYNEQFF. CDR3 DNA: TGTGCCAGCAGCCAAGATAAGGCTAGCGGATACAATGAGCAGTTCTTC.